This entry lists 18 T cell receptor beta chains sequenced from one sample in a study of blood T cell repertoires in COVID-19. Libraries were prepared by immunoSEQ multiplex PCR; TCRdb keeps only in-frame clonotypes and omits some of them. Of more than 200,000 clones detected, around 83% appear once; the ten largest clones hold roughly 8.8%. What was sequenced was peripheral blood. The source is a woman aged 45-59 years with acute or convalescent COVID-19.

In this sample, this clone turned up a few times. V usage is TRBV5-4 and J usage is TRBJ2-1, with 8 bases identical to TRBD2. The CDR3 is 16 residues long. Germline V gives CDR1 SGHNT, CDR2 YYREEE (reference sequence). The V segment lost 4 bases and the J segment 4 bases; nucleotides outside the gene matches: 10. Here the CDR3 reads CASSLSFSGNYNEQFF. DNA of the CDR3: TGTGCCAGCAGCCTCTCTTTTAGCGGGAATTACAATGAGCAGTTCTTC. The variable domain in full, with the rest retrieved from reference TRBV5-4 and TRBJ2-1, is ETGVTQSPTHLIKTRGQQVTLRCSSQSGHNTVSWYQQALGQGPQFIFQYYREEENGRGNFPPRFSGLQFPNYSSELNVNALELDDSALYLCASSLSFSGNYNEQFFGPGTRLTVL.

This chain uses TRBV11-2 with TRBJ1-2; D gene unclear. Germline lookup yields CDR1 SGHAT and CDR2 FQNNGV. The CDR3 totals 12 residues. V lost 5 bases to trimming and J lost 4 bases, with 8 bases between them. CDR3 loop: CASSPRSYGYTF. The CDR3 DNA is TGTGCCAGCAGCCCGCGTTCCTATGGCTACACCTTC. Supplemented by reference TRBV11-2 and TRBJ1-2, the full variable domain reads EAGVAQSPRYKIIEKRQSVAFWCNPISGHATLYWYQQILGQGPKLLIQFQNNGVVDDSQLPKDRFSAERLKGVDSTLKIQPAKLEDSAVYLCASSPRSYGYTFGSGTRLTVV.

The chain couples TRBV3-1 (or the pseudogene TRBV3-2) to TRBJ2-1; 16 positions match TRBD2. The ends lost 3 bases at V and 5 bases at J; junction bases unmatched: 7. CDR1 is LGHDT, CDR2 YNNKEL, per germline (reference sequence). This CDR3 comprises 18 residues. The CDR3 region has the DNA TGTGCCAGCAGCCAGGGACTAGCGGGAGGGCGGGGAAACAATGAGCAGTTCTTC. Its translation: CASSQGLAGGRGNNEQFF.

V usage is TRBV4-2 and J usage is TRBJ2-3; 7 nucleotides line up with TRBD2. Germline loops: CDR1 LGHNA, CDR2 YNFKEQ. The CDR3 loop spans 15 amino acids. J was trimmed by 5 bases and V by 0 bases; bases with no gene match: 5. CDR3 nucleotides: TGTGCCAGCAGCCAAGAAGTCTGGGGGGGAGATACGCAGTATTTT. Encoded protein: CASSQEVWGGDTQYF.

The V call is TRBV19, the J call TRBJ1-4, with D perhaps TRBD1 (6 bases). The CDR3 spans 16 residues. V was cut by 10 bases and J by 6 bases, with 24 bases left in between. CDR1 and CDR2 (germline): LNHDA, SQIVND (reference sequence). The CDR3 DNA reads TGTGCCACCACCCAGGGGCCCGGGAACCTTTATGAAAAACTGTTTTTT. This gives the protein CATTQGPGNLYEKLFF.

The chain joins TRBV9 to TRBJ2-1, with TRBD1 identical over 9 bases. Germline V CDR1 and CDR2: SGDLS, YYNGEE. This CDR3 is 16 amino acids long. With 0 bases clipped from V and 6 bases from J, the junction kept 7 bases outside the gene matches. CDR3 nucleotide sequence: TGTGCCAGCAGCGTAGAAGGGACAGGGAGTTTCAATGAGCAGTTCTTC. Encoded protein: CASSVEGTGSFNEQFF.

The rearrangement links TRBV19 to TRBJ1-5, with 8 bases aligning to TRBD1. The CDR3 covers 16 residues. The germline CDR1 and CDR2 sequences are LNHDA and SQIVND (reference sequence). The trim removed 1 base at V and 2 bases at J, leaving 4 bases unmatched. The CDR3 coding sequence is TGTGCCAGTAGTATAGCCGCAGGGGGCCGCAATCAGCCCCAGCATTTT. This gives the protein CASSIAAGGRNQPQHF. The variable domain in full, completed from reference TRBV19 and TRBJ1-5, reads DGGITQSPKYLFRKEGQNVTLSCEQNLNHDAMYWYRQDPGQGLRLIYYSQIVNDFQKGDIAEGYSVSREKKESFPLTVTSAQKNPTAFYLCASSIAAGGRNQPQHFGDGTRLSIL.

The chain couples TRBV5-1 to TRBJ2-1; 11 bases line up with TRBD2. The germline V gene encodes CDR1 SGHRS and CDR2 YFSETQ. V trimming: 0 bases; J trimming: 13 bases; junction bases outside the gene matches: 18. This CDR3 spans 18 amino acids. CDR3 loop: CASSLALLAGGPKGTQFF. The CDR3 DNA is TGCGCCAGCAGCTTGGCCCTTTTAGCGGGAGGGCCGAAGGGAACCCAGTTCTTC.

The chain recombines TRBV6-6 with TRBJ2-1, with 7 positions matching TRBD1. CDR3 length equals 15 residues. The V and J ends lost 6 bases and 10 bases, in that order; junction bases with no gene match: 15. Germline V gene data show CDR1 as MNHNY and CDR2 as SVGAGI (reference sequence). In nucleotides, the CDR3 is TGTGCCAGCAGCCCGACCGGGACAGCCGGATTGGAGCAGTTCTTC. Protein: CASSPTGTAGLEQFF.

The V gene is TRBV12-3 or TRBV12-4, the J gene TRBJ2-1; 7 bases are shared with TRBD1. V was pared by 4 bases and J by 9 bases, with 6 bases of the junction left unmatched. The CDR3 is made up of 13 amino acids. The CDR3 sequence: CASSSLRQGEQFF. CDR3 DNA sequence: TGTGCCAGCAGTTCTTTGAGACAGGGTGAGCAGTTCTTC.

V usage is TRBV12-5 and J usage is TRBJ2-7, with TRBD1 identical over 7 bases. Trimming at V came to 0 bases and at J to 4 bases, leaving 6 bases not matched to a gene. Germline CDR1 and CDR2: LGHNT and FRNRAP. There are 15 residues in the CDR3. The CDR3 loop reads CASGLVLGQRYEQYF. Here the CDR3 DNA reads TGTGCTAGTGGTTTGGTACTGGGACAGAGGTACGAGCAGTACTTC.

The chain joins TRBV6-1 to TRBJ1-2; weak D call: TRBD1 (5 bases). This CDR3 contains 16 residues. Trimming took off 4 bases at V and 5 bases at J, with 20 bases between the two ends. Germline lookup yields CDR1 MNHNS and CDR2 SASEGT. CDR3 amino acids: CASSALGGGYFYGYTF. CDR3 nucleotides: TGTGCCAGCAGTGCCCTCGGTGGGGGGTATTTTTATGGCTACACCTTC.

The chain uses TRBV10-3 and TRBJ2-1; 8 bases map to TRBD2. Per the germline V gene, CDR1 is ENHRY and CDR2 is SYGVKD. Trimming cost V 0 bases and J 6 bases; bases outside gene matches: 7. The CDR3 totals 16 residues. CDR3 DNA: TGTGCCATCAGTGAGTCCGGGGGGGGTAGGGCCAATGAGCAGTTCTTC. It is translated as CAISESGGGRANEQFF.

This clone was picked up one time. The rearrangement joins TRBV12-5 to TRBJ2-3; tentative D call: TRBD2 (5 bases). Per germline, CDR1 LGHNT and CDR2 FRNRAP. V gave up 0 bases and J gave up 0 bases, with 7 bases separating them. This CDR3 contains 15 residues. As DNA, the CDR3 is TGTGCTAGTGGTTTGGTAGCGGCTAGCACAGATACGCAGTATTTT. Amino acids: CASGLVAASTDTQYF.

This clone was recorded once. The chain is built from TRBV12-5 and TRBJ1-1, with D hard to call. Germline values: CDR1 LGHNT, CDR2 FRNRAP. The CDR3 extends over 14 amino acids. V lost 8 bases and J lost 1, with 14 bases in between. The CDR3 nucleotides are TGTGCTAGTCAAACGACAAAGACGAACACTGAAGCTTTCTTT. Its protein is CASQTTKTNTEAFF.

The rearrangement uses TRBV9 and TRBJ2-3; tentative D call: TRBD2 (6 bases). Germline lookup yields CDR1 SGDLS and CDR2 YYNGEE. With 4 bases removed from V and 0 bases from J, the gap between germline ends came to 9 bases. CDR3 size: 14 residues. DNA of the CDR3: TGTGCCAGCAGCTATAGCGGTAGCACAGATACGCAGTATTTT. The encoded protein is CASSYSGSTDTQYF.

The CDR3 DNA reads as TGCGCCAGCAGCTTCACAGGGGAAAGCACAGATACGCAGTATTTT. Translation gives CASSFTGESTDTQYF. The chain joins TRBV5-1 to TRBJ2-3; the match to TRBD1 covers 7 bases. CDR1 is SGHRS and CDR2 is YFSETQ in the germline V gene. This CDR3 is built from 15 residues. Trimming cost V 2 bases and J 0 bases; bases outside gene matches: 3.

The chain combines TRBV5-1 with TRBJ2-2; unclear D gene. The V gene lost 1 base and the J gene lost 2 bases, with 6 bases spanning the gap. The germline V gene encodes CDR1 SGHRS and CDR2 YFSETQ. CDR3 size: 14 residues. Here the CDR3 DNA reads TGCGCCAGCAGCTTGTTCAGAAACACCGGGGAGCTGTTTTTT. Its protein is CASSLFRNTGELFF. The whole variable domain, filled in from reference TRBV5-1 and TRBJ2-2, reads KAGVTQTPRYLIKTRGQQVTLSCSPISGHRSVSWYQQTPGQGLQFLFEYFSETQRNKGNFPGRFSGRQFSNSRSEMNVSTLELGDSALYLCASSLFRNTGELFFGEGSRLTVL.